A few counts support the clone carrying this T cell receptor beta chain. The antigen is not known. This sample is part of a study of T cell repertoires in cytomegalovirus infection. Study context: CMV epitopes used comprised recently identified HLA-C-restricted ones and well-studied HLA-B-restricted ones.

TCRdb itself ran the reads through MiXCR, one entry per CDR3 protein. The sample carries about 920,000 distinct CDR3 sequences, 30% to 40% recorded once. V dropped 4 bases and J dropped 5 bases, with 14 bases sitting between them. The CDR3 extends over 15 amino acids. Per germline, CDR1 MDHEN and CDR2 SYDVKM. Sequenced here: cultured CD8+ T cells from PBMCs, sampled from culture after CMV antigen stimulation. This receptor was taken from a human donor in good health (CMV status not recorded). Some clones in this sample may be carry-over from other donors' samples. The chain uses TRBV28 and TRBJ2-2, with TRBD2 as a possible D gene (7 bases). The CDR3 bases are TGTGCCAGCAGTTGGGGTCGGGGGGCGACCGGGGAGCTGTTTTTT. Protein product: CASSWGRGATGELFF.